This T cell receptor beta chain was observed in a study of blood T cell repertoires in COVID-19. The wider study: Both acute and convalescent COVID-19 samples were obtained from the United States, Italy and Spain.

CDR3 size: 15 residues. Germline CDR1 and CDR2: LGHDT and YNNKEL (reference sequence). V lost 4 bases and J 7 bases, leaving 14 bases between the germline ends. Generated by immunoSEQ multiplex PCR, the TCRdb table keeps only in-frame clones and is missing some. The table records some 520,000 clones, approximately 89% of them present only once. The gene calls are TRBV3-1 (or the pseudogene TRBV3-2) and TRBJ1-6; no reliable D call. Source material: peripheral blood. The clonotype was recovered from a man aged 18 to 29 with COVID-19, enrolled during active disease. The CDR3 nucleotides are TGTGCCAGCAGCCGGGTTGGATGGGAGAATTCACCCCTCCACTTT. Its translation: CASSRVGWENSPLHF.